A selection of T cell receptor beta chains follows, all from one sample in a study of glioma-infiltrating T cells. MiXCR, run by TCRdb on the multiplex PCR reads, gives a single entry per CDR3 protein. The table lists some 180,000 distinct CDR3 sequences, about 32% of them singletons, with 20% to 25% in the top ten. The sample taken for sequencing was glioma tissue, nonneoplastic brain tissue, or PBMCs (not recorded which). Every receptor here comes from a human donor with low-grade glioma or glioblastoma, undergoing nonglioma brain surgery, or in good health (not recorded which). The CDR3 runs from the conserved cysteine through the conserved F or W. The D gene is left open where the match is weak. Expanded clones are given a class, and other clones once, few, many or no size at all.

len	abundance	v_gene	d_gene	j_gene	CDR3aa	CDR3nt
15	many	TRBV18	NA	TRBJ2-3	CASSPLLDSADTQYF	TGTGCCAGCTCACCACTATTGGACTCAGCAGATACGCAGTATTTT
11	many	TRBV20-1	NA	TRBJ2-1	CSARSLAGGAF	TGCAGTGCTAGATCATTGGCAGGGGGGGCCTTC
14	many	TRBV7-9	TRBD1	TRBJ1-1	CASSFGTGNTEAFF	TGTGCCAGCAGCTTTGGGACAGGGAACACTGAAGCTTTCTTT
15	NA	TRBV19	NA	TRBJ2-2	CASSVKQDGARELFF	TGTGCCAGTAGTGTAAAACAGGATGGCGCCAGGGAGCTGTTTTTT
15	NA	TRBV5-5	NA	TRBJ2-2	CASSFVQGYTGELFF	TGTGCCAGCAGCTTCGTTCAGGGGTACACCGGGGAGCTGTTTTTT
12	many	TRBV27	NA	TRBJ1-5	CASNNPNQPQHF	TGTGCCAGCAATAATCCTAATCAGCCCCAGCATTTT
15	many	TRBV20-1	TRBD2	TRBJ2-3	CSARVRGRVTDTQYF	TGCAGTGCTAGAGTACGCGGGAGGGTAACAGATACGCAGTATTTT
14	many	TRBV5-4	NA	TRBJ2-7	CASSAKGEGYEQYF	TGTGCCAGCAGCGCAAAGGGGGAGGGCTACGAGCAGTACTTC
14	many	TRBV18	NA	TRBJ1-1	CASSRGSQGTEAFF	TGTGCCAGCTCCCGAGGGAGTCAGGGTACTGAAGCTTTCTTT
14	many	TRBV18	NA	TRBJ1-5	CASSPSLSNQPQHF	TGTGCCAGCTCACCCTCGCTAAGCAATCAGCCCCAGCATTTT
13	NA	TRBV12-3/TRBV12-4	NA	TRBJ2-2	CASSATLGGEMFF	TGTGCCAGCAGTGCAACCCTCGGCGGGGAGATGTTTTTT
13	many	TRBV6-2/TRBV6-3	NA	TRBJ2-5	CASSYNRRETQYF	TGTGCCAGCAGTTACAACAGGCGAGAGACCCAGTACTTC
12	NA	TRBV12-3/TRBV12-4	NA	TRBJ1-1	CASSGGSTEAFF	TGTGCCAGCAGTGGGGGTTCCACTGAAGCTTTCTTT
13	many	TRBV6-1	TRBD1	TRBJ2-1	CASSRQGANEQFF	TGTGCCAGCAGTAGACAGGGGGCCAATGAGCAGTTCTTC
14	few	TRBV19	TRBD2	TRBJ2-5	CASARGGSQETQYF	TGTGCCAGCGCCCGCGGCGGGAGCCAAGAGACCCAGTACTTC
14	many	TRBV2	NA	TRBJ2-1	CASRKGQGYNEQFF	TGTGCCAGCAGAAAGGGCCAGGGCTACAATGAGCAGTTCTTC
15	many	TRBV6-1	TRBD1	TRBJ1-2	CASSYGTGGDDGYTF	TGTGCCAGCAGTTATGGGACAGGGGGCGATGATGGCTACACCTTC
16	NA	TRBV12-3/TRBV12-4	TRBD2	TRBJ2-5	CASSPSWTSGQETQYF	TGTGCCAGCAGTCCATCTTGGACTAGCGGCCAAGAGACCCAGTACTTC
13	many	TRBV20-1	NA	TRBJ1-2	CSARDETSYGYTF	TGCAGTGCTAGAGATGAGACAAGTTATGGCTACACCTTC
14	many	TRBV7-2	NA	TRBJ2-1	CASSLALVSNEQFF	TGTGCCAGCAGCTTAGCGTTAGTGAGCAATGAGCAGTTCTTC
15	many	TRBV28	NA	TRBJ1-2	CASTLRAEVNYGYTF	TGTGCCAGCACCCTTCGGGCAGAAGTTAACTATGGCTACACCTTC
14	many	TRBV2	NA	TRBJ1-4	CASSGYRENEKLFF	TGTGCCAGCAGTGGCTATCGGGAAAATGAAAAACTGTTTTTT
12	NA	TRBV12-5	TRBD1	TRBJ2-7	CASGRQGYEQYF	TGTGCTAGTGGTCGACAGGGGTACGAGCAGTACTTC
17	few	TRBV7-9	NA	TRBJ2-2	CASSPKPSRENTGELFF	TGTGCCAGCAGCCCGAAACCGTCCAGGGAGAACACCGGGGAGCTGTTTTTT
15	NA	TRBV28	NA	TRBJ1-5	CASTHPSVQDRPQHF	TGTGCCAGCACCCACCCCTCGGTACAGGATCGGCCCCAGCATTTT
11	many	TRBV7-9	NA	TRBJ2-5	CASSLSKTQYF	TGTGCCAGCAGCTTATCTAAAACCCAGTACTTC
16	NA	TRBV19	TRBD1	TRBJ2-6	CASTQGVPSGANVLTF	TGTGCCAGTACCCAGGGGGTCCCCTCTGGGGCCAACGTCCTGACTTTC
13	NA	TRBV6-1	NA	TRBJ1-2	CASTFKTPYGYTF	TGTGCCAGCACCTTTAAGACACCCTATGGCTACACCTTC
15	NA	TRBV7-9	NA	TRBJ1-2	CASSDGDRPNYGYTF	TGTGCCAGCAGCGATGGCGACAGACCTAACTATGGCTACACCTTC
15	many	TRBV25-1	NA	TRBJ2-7	CASSEPGGPAYEQYF	TGTGCCAGCAGTGAGCCCGGCGGACCCGCCTACGAGCAGTACTTC
13	NA	TRBV10-3	TRBD1	TRBJ1-5	CAIGDRVDQPQHF	TGTGCCATCGGGGACAGGGTTGATCAGCCCCAGCATTTT
13	many	TRBV6-6	NA	TRBJ2-7	CASSYSLSYEQYF	TGTGCCAGCAGTTACTCCCTCTCCTACGAGCAGTACTTC
14	NA	TRBV19	NA	TRBJ2-1	CASSVPGLQETQFF	TGTGCCAGTAGTGTCCCGGGCCTCCAAGAGACCCAGTTCTTC
14	few	TRBV18	NA	TRBJ2-1	CASSPQPFLNEQFF	TGTGCCAGCTCACCCCAACCCTTTCTAAATGAGCAGTTCTTC
12	many	TRBV20-1	NA	TRBJ2-3	CSAVRGTDTQYF	TGCAGTGCCGTTAGGGGCACAGATACGCAGTATTTT
13	many	TRBV9	NA	TRBJ2-5	CASSVVPDGTQYF	TGTGCCAGCAGCGTAGTGCCTGATGGGACCCAGTACTTC
16	many	TRBV6-5	NA	TRBJ1-3	CASSYSTQSSGNTIYF	TGTGCCAGCAGTTACTCGACTCAGAGCTCTGGAAACACCATATATTTT